The sequence of this TCR beta chain was determined in a study of patients and donors after allogeneic stem cell transplantation. TCRdb independently ran MiXCR on the RT-PCR reads; one entry per CDR3 protein. The data show over 5,500 distinct CDR3 sequences, 9.5% to 15% seen once. This CDR3 has 16 residues. CDR1 and CDR2 (germline): SGHNT, YENEEA. V lost 8 bases to trimming and J lost 1 base, with 15 bases between them. The rearrangement uses TRBV11-3 and TRBJ1-6; no clear D gene. Input material: blood, either unsorted or a sorted T cell fraction (not recorded which). This sequence was found in a human donor who was either an allogeneic HSCT recipient or a stem cell or donor lymphocyte infusion donor (not recorded which). It is not recorded whose cells these are; they may come from a transplant donor. The CDR3 reads CASGTVSGSYNSPLHF. CDR3 DNA: TGTGCCAGCGGAACCGTAAGCGGGTCCTATAATTCACCCCTCCACTTT.